This T cell receptor (beta chain) was profiled in a study of T cell responses to AZD1222 COVID-19 vaccine. This clone is a singleton in its sample. From germline, CDR1 is DFQATT and CDR2 SNEGSKA (reference sequence). CDR3 length equals 11 residues. V lost 7 bases to trimming and J lost 5 bases, with 11 bases between them. Produced via immunoSEQ multiplex PCR; TCRdb's table is partial and in-frame only. This repertoire shows 130,000 or so clones, more than 85% found once; its top ten account for 2.5% to 3.5%. Sequencing was performed on peripheral blood, taken 28 days after the second AZD1222 dose. The receptor comes from an adult who received the AZD1222 COVID-19 vaccine. The chain joins TRBV20-1 to TRBJ2-5; D gene ambiguous. CDR3 in amino acids: CSGHHVETQYF. CDR3 coding DNA: TGCAGTGGTCATCATGTGGAGACCCAGTACTTC.